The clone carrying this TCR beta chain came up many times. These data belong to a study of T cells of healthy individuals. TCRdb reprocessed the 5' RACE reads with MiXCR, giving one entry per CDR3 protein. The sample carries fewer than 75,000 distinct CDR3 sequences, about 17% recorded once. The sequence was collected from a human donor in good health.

The CDR3 DNA reads as TGTGCCAGCAGCTGGGACAGGGGGCCGGGTAACTATGGCTACACCTTC. Protein product: CASSWDRGPGNYGYTF. The J gene is TRBJ1-2, the V gene TRBV7-6; 12 bases are shared with TRBD1. The J segment lost 1 base and the V segment lost 4 bases, leaving 4 bases of the junction unmatched. Germline CDR1 and CDR2: SGHVS and FNYEAQ. This CDR3 region has 16 residues.